This T cell receptor (beta chain) originates from a study of T-cell reconstitution after alpha-beta-depleted transplantation in children. V lost 0 bases and J 3 bases, leaving 12 bases between the germline ends. Germline V gene sequence: CDR1 LGHNA, CDR2 YSLEER. The CDR3 spans 15 residues. This clonotype has only a few counts. This sample's TCRbeta library carried unique molecular identifier barcodes. TCRdb independently ran MiXCR on the PCR reads; one entry per CDR3 protein. The sample has almost 500,000 distinct CDR3 sequences, roughly an eighth seen once; the top ten hold about 6%. This sequence originates from a human donor who donated a stem cell graft to a child with combined immunodeficiency. The V gene is TRBV4-3, the J gene TRBJ2-7; no reliable D call. Specimen: PBMCs from the stem cell graft donor, collected from the stem cell graft. This chain's CDR3 is CASSQDPKGSYEQYF. In DNA, the CDR3 is TGCGCCAGCAGCCAAGATCCCAAGGGTAGCTACGAGCAGTACTTC.